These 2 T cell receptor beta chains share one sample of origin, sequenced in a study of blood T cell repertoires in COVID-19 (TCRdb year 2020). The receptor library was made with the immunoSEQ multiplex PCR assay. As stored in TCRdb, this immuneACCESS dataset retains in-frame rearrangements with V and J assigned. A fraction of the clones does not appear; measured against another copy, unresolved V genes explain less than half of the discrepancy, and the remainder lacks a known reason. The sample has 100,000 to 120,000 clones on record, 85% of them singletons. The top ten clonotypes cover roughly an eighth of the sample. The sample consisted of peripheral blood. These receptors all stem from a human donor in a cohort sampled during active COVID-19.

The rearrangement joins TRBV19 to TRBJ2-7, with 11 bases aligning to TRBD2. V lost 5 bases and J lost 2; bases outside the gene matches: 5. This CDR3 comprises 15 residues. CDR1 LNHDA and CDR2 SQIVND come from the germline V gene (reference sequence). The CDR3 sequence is CASSPLAGAAYEQYF. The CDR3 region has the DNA TGTGCCAGTAGTCCACTAGCGGGGGCCGCCTACGAGCAGTACTTC.

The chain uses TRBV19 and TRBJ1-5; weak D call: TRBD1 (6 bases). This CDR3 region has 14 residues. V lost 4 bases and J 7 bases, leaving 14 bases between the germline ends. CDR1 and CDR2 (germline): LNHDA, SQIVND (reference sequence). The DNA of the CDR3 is TGTGCCAGTAGTACTCGGACAGTGGGGCAGCCCCAGCATTTT. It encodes CASSTRTVGQPQHF.